This T cell receptor (beta chain) was identified in a study of vaccination effects on CD4 cells after COVID-19. The CDR3 runs to 13 residues. Germline CDR1 reads SNHLY; CDR2 reads FYNNEI. The V and J ends lost 7 bases and 5 bases respectively, with 14 bases between them. After expansion with viral peptide pools in the ViraFEST assay, antigen-specific CD4+ T cells were sequenced. At the end of about 9 days of culture, CD4+ T cells were isolated. Vaccinated participants had no history of SARS-CoV-2 infection and tested negative for nucleocapsid antibodies. Measured with immunoSEQ multiplex PCR; TCRdb has only the in-frame clones, and not every one. Of over 25,000 clones listed, more than 65% were seen once; the top ten hold around 22%. Concerning this clone itself: The antigen is undetermined.

Sequenced material: CD4+ T cells from PBMCs cultured with HCoV-NL63 spike peptides, taken before COVID-19 vaccination. The source of this sequence is a human donor who received a COVID-19 vaccine. The chain carries TRBV2 and TRBJ1-1; D unresolved. The CDR3 DNA reads as TGTGCCAGCACTCCCACGGGGATTACTGAAGCTTTCTTT. Residues: CASTPTGITEAFF.